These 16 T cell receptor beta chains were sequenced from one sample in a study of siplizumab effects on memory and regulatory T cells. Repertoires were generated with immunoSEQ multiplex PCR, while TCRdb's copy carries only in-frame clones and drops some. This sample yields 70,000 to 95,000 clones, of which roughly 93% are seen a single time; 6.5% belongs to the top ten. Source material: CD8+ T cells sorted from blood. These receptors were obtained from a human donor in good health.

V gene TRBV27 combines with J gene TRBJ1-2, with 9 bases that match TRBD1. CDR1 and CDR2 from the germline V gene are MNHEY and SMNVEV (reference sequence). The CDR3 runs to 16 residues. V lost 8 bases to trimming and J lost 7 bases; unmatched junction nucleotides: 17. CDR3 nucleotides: TGTGCCAGCCATCCTCTTGGTCAACAGGGGGCGGCTGGCTACACCTTC. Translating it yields CASHPLGQQGAAGYTF.

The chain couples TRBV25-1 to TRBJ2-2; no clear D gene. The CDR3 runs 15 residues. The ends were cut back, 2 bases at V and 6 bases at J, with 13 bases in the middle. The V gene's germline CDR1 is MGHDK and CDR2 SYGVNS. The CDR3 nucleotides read TGTGCCAGCAGTGAACTTGCAGGCTTTGCCGGGGAGCTGTTTTTT. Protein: CASSELAGFAGELFF.

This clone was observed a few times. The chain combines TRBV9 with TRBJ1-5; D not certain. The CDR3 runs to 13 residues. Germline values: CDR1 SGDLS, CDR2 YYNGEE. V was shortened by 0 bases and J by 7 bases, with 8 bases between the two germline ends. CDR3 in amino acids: CASSVGEGQPQHF. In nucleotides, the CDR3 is TGTGCCAGCAGCGTAGGCGAGGGCCAGCCCCAGCATTTT.

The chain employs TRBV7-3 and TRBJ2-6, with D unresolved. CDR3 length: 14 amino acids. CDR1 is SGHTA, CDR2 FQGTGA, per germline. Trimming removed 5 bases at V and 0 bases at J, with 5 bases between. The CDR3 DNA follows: TGTGCCAGCAGCCCGACCTCTGGGGCCAACGTCCTGACTTTC. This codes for CASSPTSGANVLTF.

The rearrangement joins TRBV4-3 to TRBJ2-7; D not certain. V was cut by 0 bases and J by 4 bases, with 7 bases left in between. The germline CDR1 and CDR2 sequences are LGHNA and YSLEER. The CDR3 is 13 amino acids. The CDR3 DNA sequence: TGCGCCAGCAGCCAAGATTTATATTACGAGCAGTACTTC. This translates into CASSQDLYYEQYF.

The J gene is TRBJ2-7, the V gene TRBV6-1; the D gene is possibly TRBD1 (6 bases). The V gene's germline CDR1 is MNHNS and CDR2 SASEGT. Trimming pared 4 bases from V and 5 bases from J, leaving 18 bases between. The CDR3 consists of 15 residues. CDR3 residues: CASSGVYRVVDEQYF. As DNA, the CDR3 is TGTGCCAGCAGTGGAGTCTACAGGGTTGTTGACGAGCAGTACTTC.

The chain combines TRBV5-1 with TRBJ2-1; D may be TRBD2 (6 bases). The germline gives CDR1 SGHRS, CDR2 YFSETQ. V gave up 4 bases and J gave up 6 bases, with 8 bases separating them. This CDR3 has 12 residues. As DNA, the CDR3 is TGCGCCAGCAGCGAGGAGGGCAATGAGCAGTTCTTC. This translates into CASSEEGNEQFF. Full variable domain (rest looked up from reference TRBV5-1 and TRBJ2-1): KAGVTQTPRYLIKTRGQQVTLSCSPISGHRSVSWYQQTPGQGLQFLFEYFSETQRNKGNFPGRFSGRQFSNSRSEMNVSTLELGDSALYLCASSEEGNEQFFGPGTRLTVL.

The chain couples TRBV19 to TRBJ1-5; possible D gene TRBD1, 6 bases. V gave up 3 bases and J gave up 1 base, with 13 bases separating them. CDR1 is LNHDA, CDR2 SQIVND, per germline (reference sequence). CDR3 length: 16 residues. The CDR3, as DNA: TGTGCCAGTAGTATCCTCCACAGGGCGAGCAATCAGCCCCAGCATTTT. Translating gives CASSILHRASNQPQHF. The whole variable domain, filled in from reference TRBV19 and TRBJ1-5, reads DGGITQSPKYLFRKEGQNVTLSCEQNLNHDAMYWYRQDPGQGLRLIYYSQIVNDFQKGDIAEGYSVSREKKESFPLTVTSAQKNPTAFYLCASSILHRASNQPQHFGDGTRLSIL.

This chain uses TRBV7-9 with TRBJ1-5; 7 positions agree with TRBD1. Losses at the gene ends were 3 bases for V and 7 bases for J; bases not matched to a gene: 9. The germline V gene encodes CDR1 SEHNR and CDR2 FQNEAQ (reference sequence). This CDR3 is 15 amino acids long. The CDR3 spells CASSLSTGTWQPQHF. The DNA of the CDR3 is TGTGCCAGCAGCTTGTCGACAGGGACTTGGCAGCCCCAGCATTTT.

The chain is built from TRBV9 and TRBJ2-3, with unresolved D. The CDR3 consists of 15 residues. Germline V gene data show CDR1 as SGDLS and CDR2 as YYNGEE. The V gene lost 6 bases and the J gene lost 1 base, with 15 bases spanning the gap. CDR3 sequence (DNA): TGTGCCAGCAACTCGGAACTAACGGGCACAGATACGCAGTATTTT. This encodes CASNSELTGTDTQYF.

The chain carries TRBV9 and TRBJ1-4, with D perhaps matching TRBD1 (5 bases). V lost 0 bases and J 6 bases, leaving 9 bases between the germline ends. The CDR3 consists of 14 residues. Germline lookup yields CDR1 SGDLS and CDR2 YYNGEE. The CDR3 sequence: CASSVGQGDEKLFF. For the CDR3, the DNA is TGTGCCAGCAGCGTAGGGCAGGGCGATGAAAAACTGTTTTTT.

The DNA for the CDR3 is TGTGCCAGCAGCTCCGGACAGGGGGTTTACACTGAAGCTTTCTTT. It encodes CASSSGQGVYTEAFF. V is TRBV7-9 and J is TRBJ1-1, with 10 nucleotides matching TRBD1. The trim removed 4 bases at V and 3 bases at J, leaving 5 bases unmatched. This CDR3 is built from 15 residues. The germline CDR1 and CDR2 sequences are SEHNR and FQNEAQ (reference sequence).

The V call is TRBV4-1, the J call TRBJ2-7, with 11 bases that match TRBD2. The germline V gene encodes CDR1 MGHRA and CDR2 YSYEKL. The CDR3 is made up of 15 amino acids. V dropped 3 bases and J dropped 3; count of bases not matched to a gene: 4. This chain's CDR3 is CASSQTSGELYEQYF. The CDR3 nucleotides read TGCGCCAGCAGCCAGACTAGCGGGGAGCTCTACGAGCAGTACTTC.

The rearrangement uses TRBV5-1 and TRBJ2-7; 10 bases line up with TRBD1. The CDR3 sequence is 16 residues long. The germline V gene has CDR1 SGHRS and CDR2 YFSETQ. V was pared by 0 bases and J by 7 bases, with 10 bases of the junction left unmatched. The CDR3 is CASSLGTGGSFEEQYF. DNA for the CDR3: TGCGCCAGCAGCTTGGGGACAGGGGGTTCTTTCGAAGAGCAGTACTTC.

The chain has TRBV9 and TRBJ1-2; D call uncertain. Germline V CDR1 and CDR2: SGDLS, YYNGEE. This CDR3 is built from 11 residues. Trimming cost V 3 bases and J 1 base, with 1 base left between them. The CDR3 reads CASSGNYGYTF. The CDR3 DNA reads TGTGCCAGCAGCGGTAACTATGGCTACACCTTC.

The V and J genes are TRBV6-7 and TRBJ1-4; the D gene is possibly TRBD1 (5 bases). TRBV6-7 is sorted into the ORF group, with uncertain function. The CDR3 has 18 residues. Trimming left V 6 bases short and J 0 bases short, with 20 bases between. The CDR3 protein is CASSLPWGPFSTNEKLFF. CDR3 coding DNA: TGTGCCAGCAGCCTCCCTTGGGGACCGTTCTCAACTAATGAAAAACTGTTTTTT.